The next 32 T cell receptor beta chains were all read from a single sample in a study of blood T cell repertoires in COVID-19. Produced via immunoSEQ multiplex PCR; TCRdb's table is partial and in-frame only. The table includes 180,000 or so clones, 86% detected once. Material for sequencing was peripheral blood. The receptors derive from a man aged 18 to 30 with acute or convalescent COVID-19.

The chain combines TRBV6-2 or TRBV6-3 with TRBJ2-5, with 9 nucleotides matching TRBD2. V lost 4 bases to trimming and J lost 1 base; unmatched junction nucleotides: 10. From germline, CDR1 is MNHEY and CDR2 SVGEGT. The CDR3 contains 17 residues. CDR3 sequence: CASSSWVSGGFQETQYF. CDR3 DNA: TGTGCCAGCAGTTCTTGGGTTAGCGGGGGATTCCAAGAGACCCAGTACTTC.

The chain has TRBV19 and TRBJ2-7, with D perhaps TRBD1 (5 bases). The V gene lost 3 bases and the J gene lost 4 bases, with 10 bases spanning the gap. The CDR3 extends over 13 amino acids. CDR1 and CDR2 (germline): LNHDA, SQIVND (reference sequence). Here the CDR3 DNA reads TGTGCCAGTAGTATGAGGCAGGGTTACGAGCAGTACGTC. Amino acid sequence: CASSMRQGYEQYV.

This chain links TRBV2 with TRBJ2-5, with 9 positions matching TRBD2. In germline, CDR1 is SNHLY, CDR2 FYNNEI. V shed 4 bases, J shed 4 bases, and the junction held 10 bases outside the gene matches. The CDR3 is made up of 16 amino acids. CDR3 coding DNA: TGTGCCAGCAGTGCCCCTAGCGGGGCCTCAGGAGAGACCCAGTACTTC. Its protein is CASSAPSGASGETQYF. Looking up the rest from reference TRBV2 and TRBJ2-5 gives the full variable domain: EPEVTQTPSHQVTQMGQEVILRCVPISNHLYFYWYRQILGQKVEFLVSFYNNEISEKSEIFDDQFSVERPDGSNFTLKIRSTKLEDSAMYFCASSAPSGASGETQYFGPGTRLLVL.

The chain is built from TRBV28 and TRBJ1-3; D call uncertain. Deletions cut 6 bases from V and 0 bases from J, with 12 bases between. The CDR3 spans 15 residues. From germline, CDR1 is MDHEN and CDR2 SYDVKM. CDR3 bases: TGTGCCAGCAGCCGCCGGCGACACTCTGGAAACACCATATATTTT. Residues: CASSRRRHSGNTIYF.

The genes are TRBV15 and TRBJ1-2, with TRBD1 as a possible D gene (6 bases). The CDR3 is 13 amino acids. V was clipped by 3 bases and J by 6 bases, with 11 bases between them. CDR1 is LNHNV and CDR2 is YYDKDF in the germline V gene (reference sequence). The CDR3 DNA reads as TGTGCCACCAGCAGCGAACGACAGGATGGCTACACCTTC. Translated, it gives CATSSERQDGYTF.

This sequence joins TRBV5-6 and TRBJ2-4; 7 bases fit TRBD1. CDR1 is SGHDT and CDR2 is YYEEEE in the germline V gene. V trimming: 4 bases; J trimming: 15 bases; junction bases outside the gene matches: 10. The CDR3 extends over 12 amino acids. The CDR3 here is CASSQGTAPGYF. CDR3 coding DNA: TGTGCCAGCAGCCAAGGGACAGCCCCCGGGTACTTC.

The table lists this clone with a count of one. The chain links TRBV10-1 to TRBJ2-1; 12 bases line up with TRBD1. The CDR3 loop spans 16 amino acids. The germline V gene has CDR1 WNHNN and CDR2 SYGVQD (reference sequence). The V segment lost 5 bases and the J segment 8 bases; nucleotides outside the gene matches: 10. The CDR3 coding sequence is TGCGCCAGCAGTAAAAACACCGGGACAGGGGGCGATGAGCAGTTCTTC. Translated, it gives CASSKNTGTGGDEQFF.

The CDR3, as DNA: TGTGCCAGCAGTGAAGCAGACGGGCGGGGAAAACTGTTTTTT. Amino acid sequence: CASSEADGRGKLFF. The chain is built from TRBV6-1 and TRBJ1-4; D gene uncertain. Germline CDR1 and CDR2: MNHNS and SASEGT. The ends were cut back, 0 bases at V and 10 bases at J, with 12 bases in the middle. The length of the CDR3 is 14 residues.

The chain employs TRBV6-4 and TRBJ1-4, with D unresolved. The germline gives CDR1 MRHNA, CDR2 SNTAGT. CDR3 length: 16 amino acids. V lost 2 bases and J 2 bases, leaving 12 bases between the germline ends. CDR3 residues: CASSDARGSTNEKLFF. As DNA, the CDR3 is TGTGCCAGCAGTGACGCCCGGGGATCGACTAATGAAAAACTGTTTTTT.

The chain employs TRBV4-1 and TRBJ1-1; perhaps TRBD1 as D (5 bases). Germline V gene lookup returns CDR1 MGHRA and CDR2 YSYEKL. Trimming cost V 0 bases and J 0 bases, with 20 bases left between them. The CDR3 is made up of 19 amino acids. In DNA form, the CDR3 reads TGCGCCAGCAGCCAAGATCGCCAGGGTTTGAGTTCGGTGAACACTGAAGCTTTCTTT. Translating it yields CASSQDRQGLSSVNTEAFF.

The gene calls are TRBV3-1 (or the pseudogene TRBV3-2) and TRBJ2-4; D is unclear. The CDR3 has 17 residues. V was shortened by 2 bases and J by 0 bases, with 14 bases between the two germline ends. Germline V gene data show CDR1 as LGHDT and CDR2 as YNNKEL (reference sequence). CDR3 bases: TGTGCCAGCAGCCAATATCATGAGGAGCTAGCCAAAAACATTCAGTACTTC. It translates to CASSQYHEELAKNIQYF.

Note on this clone: In the same sample, other DNA sequences code for this CDR3. The chain employs TRBV19 and TRBJ1-1; 8 bases are shared with TRBD1. CDR1 is LNHDA, CDR2 SQIVND, per germline (reference sequence). The junction had 4 bases not matched to a gene; V was cut back by 6 bases and J by 1 base. The CDR3 has 14 amino acids. The CDR3 DNA reads as TGTGCCAGTAGCGCCCAGGGGGCGAACACTGAAGCTTTCTTT. It specifies CASSAQGANTEAFF.

The rearrangement joins TRBV7-8 to TRBJ2-7, with TRBD1 matching over 11 bases. Germline V gene lookup returns CDR1 SGHVS and CDR2 FQNEAQ. After removal of 0 bases from V and 4 bases from J, the junction contained 8 bases not matched to a gene. The CDR3 runs 17 residues. This chain's CDR3 is CASSLARRTGGVYEQYF. CDR3 in DNA: TGTGCCAGCAGCTTAGCACGTAGGACAGGGGGCGTTTACGAGCAGTACTTC.

The chain recombines TRBV19 with TRBJ1-3; perhaps TRBD1 as D (5 bases). From germline, CDR1 is LNHDA and CDR2 SQIVND (reference sequence). CDR3 length: 13 residues. V was cut by 8 bases and J by 0 bases, with 8 bases left in between. This CDR3 reads CASGRVSGNTIYF. CDR3 sequence (DNA): TGTGCCAGTGGCAGGGTCTCTGGAAACACCATATATTTT.

The chain recombines TRBV19 with TRBJ2-3; D is perhaps TRBD2 (7 bases). This CDR3 spans 15 amino acids. Per the germline V gene, CDR1 is LNHDA and CDR2 is SQIVND (reference sequence). The V and J ends lost 1 base and 2 bases respectively, with 10 bases between them. In DNA form, the CDR3 reads TGTGCCAGTAGTATAGCGGGGGGCCTCACAGATACGCAGTATTTT. It translates to CASSIAGGLTDTQYF.

V is TRBV6-5 and J is TRBJ1-5, with 8 nucleotides matching TRBD1. The CDR3 is 15 residues long. V trimming: 0 bases; J trimming: 7 bases; junction bases outside the gene matches: 5. Germline V gives CDR1 MNHEY, CDR2 SVGAGI. This CDR3 reads CASSYSHRGRQPQHF. The DNA for the CDR3 is TGTGCCAGCAGTTACTCCCACAGGGGGAGACAGCCCCAGCATTTT.

The genes are TRBV5-4 and TRBJ2-2; TRBD2 is a possible D gene (6 bases). Germline CDR1 is SGHNT and CDR2 is YYREEE (reference sequence). V dropped 4 bases and J dropped 0 bases, with 13 bases sitting between them. The CDR3 consists of 16 residues. CDR3 in amino acids: CASSRSAGTNTGELFF. The DNA for the CDR3 is TGTGCCAGCAGCCGTTCGGCGGGGACGAACACCGGGGAGCTGTTTTTT. Looking up the rest from reference TRBV5-4 and TRBJ2-2 gives the full variable domain: ETGVTQSPTHLIKTRGQQVTLRCSSQSGHNTVSWYQQALGQGPQFIFQYYREEENGRGNFPPRFSGLQFPNYSSELNVNALELDDSALYLCASSRSAGTNTGELFFGEGSRLTVL.

The rearrangement links TRBV4-1 to TRBJ2-5; 11 bases are a match to TRBD1. The CDR3 consists of 16 residues. Germline CDR1 is MGHRA and CDR2 is YSYEKL. Losses at the gene ends were 5 bases for V and 5 bases for J; bases not matched to a gene: 10. The DNA for the CDR3 is TGCGCCAGCAGCTACCCCGGGACAGGGGGTTCGGAGACCCAGTACTTC. Protein: CASSYPGTGGSETQYF.

The genes are TRBV9 and TRBJ1-4; D is perhaps TRBD1 (6 bases). The CDR3 consists of 16 residues. V lost 4 bases, J lost 6 bases, and 19 bases lay in between. Germline values: CDR1 SGDLS, CDR2 YYNGEE. The CDR3 sequence is CASSPRGGHGDEKLFF. The CDR3 DNA reads TGTGCCAGCAGCCCCCGGGGGGGCCACGGAGATGAAAAACTGTTTTTT.

This rearrangement joins TRBV14 to TRBJ1-6; no definite D call. CDR1 is SGHDN, CDR2 FVKESK, per germline. The CDR3 has 15 amino acids. V was clipped by 5 bases and J by 5 bases, with 13 bases between them. The CDR3 is CASSKGYPDNSPLHF. CDR3 in DNA: TGTGCCAGCAGCAAAGGCTACCCGGATAATTCACCCCTCCACTTT.

The chain links TRBV5-8 to TRBJ1-1; weak D call: TRBD1 (5 bases). The V and J ends lost 2 bases and 5 bases respectively, with 16 bases between them. The germline V gene encodes CDR1 SGHTS and CDR2 YDEGEE. The CDR3 sequence is 15 residues long. The CDR3 DNA reads as TGTGCCAGCAGCTTTGCCCCACTCAAGGGGACTGAAGCTTTCTTT. Its protein is CASSFAPLKGTEAFF.

This CDR3 is CASSLGRGAGTQYF. The CDR3, as DNA: TGTGCCAGCAGCCTCGGGCGGGGGGCAGGTACGCAGTATTTT. The V call is TRBV7-3, the J call TRBJ2-3; 8 bases line up with TRBD2. The CDR3 is made up of 14 amino acids. Losses at the gene ends were 5 bases for V and 8 bases for J; bases not matched to a gene: 9. Germline V gives CDR1 SGHTA, CDR2 FQGTGA.

The chain uses TRBV18 and TRBJ2-5; TRBD2 matches at 7 bases. The V segment lost 4 bases and the J segment 4 bases; nucleotides outside the gene matches: 15. Germline assignment: CDR1 KGHSH and CDR2 LQKENI. The CDR3 is 17 residues long. CDR3 sequence (DNA): TGTGCCAGCTCACTCCGGCCCTCTGGGGGAGGGGCAGAGACCCAGTACTTC. It specifies CASSLRPSGGGAETQYF.

DNA for the CDR3: TGCGCCAGCAGCTTGGGAGTGGGCGGAGGTATGAACACTGAAGCTTTCTTT. Protein product: CASSLGVGGGMNTEAFF. V and J are TRBV5-1 and TRBJ1-1; D gene unclear. The V gene lost 0 bases and the J gene lost 0 bases, with 15 bases spanning the gap. This CDR3 has 17 residues. Germline V gene data show CDR1 as SGHRS and CDR2 as YFSETQ.

V is TRBV7-8 and J is TRBJ1-3; unclear D gene. V dropped 5 bases and J dropped 4 bases, with 9 bases sitting between them. In germline, CDR1 is SGHVS, CDR2 FQNEAQ. This CDR3 contains 13 residues. The CDR3 DNA reads TGTGCCAGCAGCCCCGAACACGGAAACACCATATATTTT. Protein sequence: CASSPEHGNTIYF.

This chain joins TRBV20-1 and TRBJ2-4; 8 positions agree with TRBD2. The V segment lost 3 bases and the J segment 4 bases; nucleotides outside the gene matches: 14. Germline loops: CDR1 DFQATT, CDR2 SNEGSKA (reference sequence). CDR3 length: 17 residues. The CDR3 nucleotides are TGCAGTGCTAGTAGCGGGGCTAACGCGGAAATAAAAAACATTCAGTACTTC. Residues: CSASSGANAEIKNIQYF.

The genes are TRBV19 and TRBJ1-2; 7 positions agree with TRBD1. Germline trimming cut 4 bases from V and 3 bases from J; bases unmatched to any gene: 8. Germline V gives CDR1 LNHDA, CDR2 SQIVND (reference sequence). The CDR3 is made up of 15 amino acids. In DNA form, the CDR3 reads TGTGCCAGTAGTAACCCCAGGGGGGACTACTATGGCTACACCTTC. Its protein is CASSNPRGDYYGYTF.

This sequence joins TRBV6-5 and TRBJ1-5; tentatively, D is TRBD1 (6 bases). CDR3 length: 14 residues. Germline V lookup: CDR1 MNHEY, CDR2 SVGAGI. Trimming left V 7 bases short and J 3 bases short, with 13 bases between. The DNA of the CDR3 is TGTGCCAGCACCCTTGGACAGCACAATCAGCCCCAGCATTTT. This sequence encodes CASTLGQHNQPQHF.

This chain connects TRBV7-9 to TRBJ1-3, with TRBD1 identical over 7 bases. Germline V CDR1 and CDR2: SEHNR, FQNEAQ (reference sequence). The CDR3 has 16 residues. J was trimmed by 0 bases and V by 5 bases; bases with no gene match: 7. The CDR3 sequence is CASSLKGQNSGNTIYF. The CDR3 coding sequence is TGTGCCAGCAGCCTAAAGGGACAGAACTCTGGAAACACCATATATTTT.

The gene calls are TRBV28 and TRBJ1-3, with TRBD1 identical over 8 bases. This CDR3 spans 13 amino acids. The junction had 0 bases not matched to a gene; V was cut back by 6 bases and J by 2 bases. Germline V lookup: CDR1 MDHEN, CDR2 SYDVKM. CDR3 DNA sequence: TGTGCCAGCAGCAGGGGGCCTGGAAACACCATATATTTT. Encoded protein: CASSRGPGNTIYF.

This chain's CDR3 is CASSETSGGPDTQYF. The CDR3 DNA sequence: TGCGCCAGCAGTGAGACTAGCGGGGGCCCAGATACGCAGTATTTT. The rearrangement joins TRBV10-1 to TRBJ2-3; 11 nucleotides align to TRBD2. Germline CDR1 reads WNHNN; CDR2 reads SYGVQD (reference sequence). With 2 bases clipped from V and 4 bases from J, the junction kept 2 bases outside the gene matches. The CDR3 contains 15 residues.

This clone appeared once. The chain is built from TRBV3-1 (or the pseudogene TRBV3-2) and TRBJ1-4; D is perhaps TRBD1 (6 bases). The CDR3 length is 18 residues. Germline V CDR1 and CDR2: LGHDT, YNNKEL (reference sequence). V was pared by 1 base and J by 5 bases, with 20 bases between. CDR3 region: CASSQATLPQGGNEKLFF. CDR3 DNA sequence: TGTGCCAGCAGCCAAGCGACCCTCCCACAGGGTGGCAATGAAAAACTGTTTTTT.